Included here is one T cell receptor (beta chain) sequence, with context. Germline V gene sequence: CDR1 SGHTA, CDR2 FQGNSA. The length of the CDR3 is 13 residues. Trimming pared 3 bases from V and 5 bases from J, leaving 10 bases between. The sample belongs to a study of PD-1 blockade in mismatch repair-deficient tumors. Sequencing was performed with immunoSEQ multiplex PCR; in TCRdb, only in-frame clones are kept and a portion is missing. This table holds approximately 40,000 clones, roughly 80% found once. The TCR was taken from an adult with mismatch repair-deficient cancer. The sequencing here drew on peripheral blood, taken 4 weeks after starting pembrolizumab. This chain links TRBV7-2 with TRBJ2-5; unclear D gene. The CDR3 reads CASSFGSRETQYF. The CDR3 DNA is TGTGCCAGCAGCTTTGGTTCGCGGGAGACCCAGTACTTC.